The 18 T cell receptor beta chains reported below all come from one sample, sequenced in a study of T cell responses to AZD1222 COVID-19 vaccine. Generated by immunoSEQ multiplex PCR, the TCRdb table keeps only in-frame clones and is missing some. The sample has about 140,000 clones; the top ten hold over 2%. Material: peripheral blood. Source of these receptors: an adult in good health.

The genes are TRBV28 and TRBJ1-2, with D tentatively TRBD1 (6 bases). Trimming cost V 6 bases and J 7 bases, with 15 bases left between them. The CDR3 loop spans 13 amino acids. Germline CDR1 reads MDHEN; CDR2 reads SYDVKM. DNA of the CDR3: TGTGCCAGCAGCAGAACAGGGTGGGGTGGCTACACCTTC. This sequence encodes CASSRTGWGGYTF.

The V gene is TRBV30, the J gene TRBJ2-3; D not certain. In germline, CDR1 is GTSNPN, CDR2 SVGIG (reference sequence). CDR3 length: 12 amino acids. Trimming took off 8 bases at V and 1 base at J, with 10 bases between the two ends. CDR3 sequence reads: CARNTGTDTQYF. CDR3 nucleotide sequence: TGTGCCCGGAACACGGGCACAGATACGCAGTATTTT. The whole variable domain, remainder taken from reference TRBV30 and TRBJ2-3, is SQTIHQWPATLVQPVGSPLSLECTVEGTSNPNLYWYRQAAGRGLQLLFYSVGIGQISSEVPQNLSASRPQDRQFILSSKKLLLSDSGFYLCARNTGTDTQYFGPGTRLTVL.

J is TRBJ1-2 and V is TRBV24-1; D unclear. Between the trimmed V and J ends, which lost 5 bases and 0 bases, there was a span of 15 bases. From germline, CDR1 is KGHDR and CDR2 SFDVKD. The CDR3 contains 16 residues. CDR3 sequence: CATSASHGGPNYGYTF. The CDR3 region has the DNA TGTGCCACCAGTGCCTCCCACGGCGGCCCTAACTATGGCTACACCTTC.

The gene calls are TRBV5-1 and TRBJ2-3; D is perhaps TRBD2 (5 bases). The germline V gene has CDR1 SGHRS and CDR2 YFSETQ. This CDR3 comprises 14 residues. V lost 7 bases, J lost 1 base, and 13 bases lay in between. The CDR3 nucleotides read TGCGCCAGCCGGAAGGACTTAGGCACAGATACGCAGTATTTT. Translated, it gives CASRKDLGTDTQYF.

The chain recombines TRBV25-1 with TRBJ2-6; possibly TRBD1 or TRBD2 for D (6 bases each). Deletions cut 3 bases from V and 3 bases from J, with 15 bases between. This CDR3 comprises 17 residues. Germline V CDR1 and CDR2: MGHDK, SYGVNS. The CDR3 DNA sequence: TGTGCCAGCAGTGATATGGGTGGGGGGCATGGGGCCAACGTCCTGACTTTC. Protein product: CASSDMGGGHGANVLTF.

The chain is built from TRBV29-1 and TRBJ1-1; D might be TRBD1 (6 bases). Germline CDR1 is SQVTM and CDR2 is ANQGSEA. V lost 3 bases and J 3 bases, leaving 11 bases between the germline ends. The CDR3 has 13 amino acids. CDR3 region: CSVEDSVDTEAFF. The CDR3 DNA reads TGCAGCGTTGAGGACAGTGTCGACACTGAAGCTTTCTTT.

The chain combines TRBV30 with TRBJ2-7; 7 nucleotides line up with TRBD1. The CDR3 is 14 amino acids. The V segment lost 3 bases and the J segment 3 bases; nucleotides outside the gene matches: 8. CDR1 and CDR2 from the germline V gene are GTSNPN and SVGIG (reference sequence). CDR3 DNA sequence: TGTGCCTGGAGCTCGGGACAGACATACTACGAGCAGTACTTC. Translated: CAWSSGQTYYEQYF.

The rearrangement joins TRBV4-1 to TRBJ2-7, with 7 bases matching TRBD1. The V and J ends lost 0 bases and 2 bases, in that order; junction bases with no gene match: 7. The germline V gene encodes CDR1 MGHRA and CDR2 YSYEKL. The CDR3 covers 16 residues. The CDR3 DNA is TGCGCCAGCAGCCAAGAGCCCGGGACAGCCACCTACGAGCAGTACTTC. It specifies CASSQEPGTATYEQYF.

The CDR3 DNA reads TGTGCCAGCCGACATACTTTACTGGGACAGGGTATTGGCACTGAAGCTTTCTTT. It translates to CASRHTLLGQGIGTEAFF. The V call is TRBV4-2, the J call TRBJ1-1; 9 bases map to TRBD1. This CDR3 contains 18 residues. The V and J ends lost 8 bases and 4 bases, in that order; junction bases with no gene match: 20. Per the germline V gene, CDR1 is LGHNA and CDR2 is YNFKEQ.

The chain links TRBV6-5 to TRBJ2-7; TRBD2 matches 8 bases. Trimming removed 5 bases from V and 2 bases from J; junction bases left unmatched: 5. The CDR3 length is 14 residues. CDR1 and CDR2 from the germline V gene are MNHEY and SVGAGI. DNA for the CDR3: TGTGCCAGCAGTAGAACTAGCGGCCCCTACGAGCAGTACTTC. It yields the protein CASSRTSGPYEQYF.

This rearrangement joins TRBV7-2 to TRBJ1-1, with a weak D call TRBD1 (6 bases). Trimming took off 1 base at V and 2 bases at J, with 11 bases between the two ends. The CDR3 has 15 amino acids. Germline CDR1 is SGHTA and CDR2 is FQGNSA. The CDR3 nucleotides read TGTGCCAGCAGCTTAGGGACAGCGAGAAACACTGAAGCTTTCTTT. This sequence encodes CASSLGTARNTEAFF.

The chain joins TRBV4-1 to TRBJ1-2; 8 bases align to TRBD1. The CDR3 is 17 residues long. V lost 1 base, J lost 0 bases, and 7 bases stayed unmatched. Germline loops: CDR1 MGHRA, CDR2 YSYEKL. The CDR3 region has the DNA TGCGCCAGCAGCCAAGCGGAGGGGACAGGAGCTAACTATGGCTACACCTTC. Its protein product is CASSQAEGTGANYGYTF.

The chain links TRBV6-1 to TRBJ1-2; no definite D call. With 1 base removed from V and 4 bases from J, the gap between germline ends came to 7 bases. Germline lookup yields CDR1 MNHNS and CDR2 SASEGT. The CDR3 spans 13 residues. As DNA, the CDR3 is TGTGCCAGCAGTGAAGGGAGTGGCTATGGCTACACCTTC. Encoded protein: CASSEGSGYGYTF.

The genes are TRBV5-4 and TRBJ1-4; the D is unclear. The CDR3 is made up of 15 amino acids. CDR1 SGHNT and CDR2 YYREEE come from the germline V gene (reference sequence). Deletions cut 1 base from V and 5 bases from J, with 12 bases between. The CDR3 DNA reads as TGTGCCAGCAGCTTGCGGGATCCCTCCAATGAAAAACTGTTTTTT. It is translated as CASSLRDPSNEKLFF.

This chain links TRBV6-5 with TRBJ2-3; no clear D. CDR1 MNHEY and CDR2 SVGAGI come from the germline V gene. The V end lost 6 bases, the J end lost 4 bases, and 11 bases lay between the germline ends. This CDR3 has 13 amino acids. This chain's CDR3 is CASSTRGPDTQYF. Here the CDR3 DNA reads TGTGCCAGCAGCACACGTGGACCAGATACGCAGTATTTT.

This CDR3 is CASSSPFRGNEAFF. DNA for the CDR3: TGTGCCAGCAGCTCGCCGTTCAGGGGCAACGAAGCTTTCTTT. J is TRBJ1-1 and V is TRBV7-8; D perhaps matches TRBD1 (6 bases). This CDR3 region has 14 residues. Germline CDR1 SGHVS, CDR2 FQNEAQ. V lost 4 bases and J lost 8, with 17 bases in between. Combining the CDR3 with reference TRBV7-8 and TRBJ1-1 gives the whole variable domain GAGVSQSPRYKVAKRGQDVALRCDPISGHVSLFWYQQALGQGPEFLTYFQNEAQLDKSGLPSDRFFAERPEGSVSTLKIQRTQQEDSAVYLCASSSPFRGNEAFFGQGTRLTVV.

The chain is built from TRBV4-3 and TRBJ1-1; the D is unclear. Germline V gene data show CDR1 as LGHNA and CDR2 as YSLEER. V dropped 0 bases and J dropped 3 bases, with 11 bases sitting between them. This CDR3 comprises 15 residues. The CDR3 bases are TGCGCCAGCAGCCAAGATCGGTGGGCCTACACTGAAGCTTTCTTT. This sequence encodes CASSQDRWAYTEAFF.

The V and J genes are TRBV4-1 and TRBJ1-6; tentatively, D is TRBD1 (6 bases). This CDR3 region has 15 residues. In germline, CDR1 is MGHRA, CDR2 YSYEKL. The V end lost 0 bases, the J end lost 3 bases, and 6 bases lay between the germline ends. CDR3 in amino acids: CASSQEGHYNSPLHF. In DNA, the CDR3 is TGCGCCAGCAGCCAAGAGGGACACTATAATTCACCCCTCCACTTT.